This is a list of T cell receptor beta chains from one sample in a study of blood T cell repertoires in COVID-19. Using immunoSEQ multiplex PCR, the repertoire was profiled, and TCRdb retains in-frame clones only, with some absent. The profile shows 23,000 or so clones, roughly 94% of them singletons. Input material: peripheral blood. The receptor source for this set is a woman between 45 and 65 years old with active COVID-19. CDR3s include the opening cysteine and the closing phenylalanine or tryptophan. The D gene is left open where the match is weak. Only part of the rows carry a size: once, few, many, or a class if the clone is expanded.

d_call	v_call	clone_size	j_call	cdr3_nt	cdr3_aa
TRBD1	TRBV14	.	TRBJ1-6	TGTGCCAGCAGCCATGGACAGGGCCGCCTCCTCCACTTT	CASSHGQGRLLHF
.	TRBV5-1	.	TRBJ2-5	TGCGCCAGCAGCTTGGTTGCGGGGGCGGAGACCCAGTACTTC	CASSLVAGAETQYF
.	TRBV5-4	.	TRBJ2-7	TGTGCCAGCACCCTGGGGGCGGGTTCCTACGAGCAGTACTTC	CASTLGAGSYEQYF
TRBD1	TRBV6-5	once	TRBJ2-1	TGTGCCAGCATCGAGGGACAGGGGAGCAATGAGCAGTTCTTC	CASIEGQGSNEQFF
.	TRBV2	.	TRBJ2-2	TGTGCCAGCAGTGCCTCTCTTACCGGGGAGCTGTTTTTT	CASSASLTGELFF
.	TRBV28	.	TRBJ2-6	TGTGCCAGCAGTACCCCAGGGGCCTCTGGGGCCAACGTCCTGACTTTC	CASSTPGASGANVLTF
TRBD2	TRBV13	once	TRBJ2-7	TGTGCCAGCAGCCAATTGGGACTAGCGGGGGACTACGAGCAGTACTTC	CASSQLGLAGDYEQYF
.	TRBV6-6	.	TRBJ2-5	TGTGCCAGCAGGGACCCAATCGGACTTTTTCAAGAGACCCAGTACTTC	CASRDPIGLFQETQYF
TRBD1	TRBV29-1	.	TRBJ1-1	TGCAGCGTTGCGACAGGGGCTGAAGCTTTCTTT	CSVATGAEAFF
.	TRBV28	.	TRBJ1-4	TGTGCCAGCAGTTTGGGCGATCGGAGGGAAAAACTGTTTTTT	CASSLGDRREKLFF
TRBD2	TRBV5-1	once	TRBJ2-5	TGCGCCAGCAGCGGAGGACTAGCGGGGAATATGGGAGAGACCCAGTACTTC	CASSGGLAGNMGETQYF
.	TRBV28	.	TRBJ1-1	TGTGCCAGCAGTTTCGGCGCACAGTCCAACACTGAAGCTTTCTTT	CASSFGAQSNTEAFF
TRBD1	TRBV28	.	TRBJ1-2	TGTGCCAGCAGTTGGGGGGGACAGGAGAACTATGGCTACACCTTC	CASSWGGQENYGYTF
.	TRBV6-1	once	TRBJ1-1	TGTGCCAGCAGTGAAGGCGCTATGAACACTGAAGCTTTCTTT	CASSEGAMNTEAFF
TRBD1	TRBV6-2/TRBV6-3	.	TRBJ2-5	TGTGCCAGCAGTTACCGGACAGGAATACAAGAGACCCAGTACTTC	CASSYRTGIQETQYF
.	TRBV27	.	TRBJ2-2	TGTGCCAGCAGCCGGACCCGGACAGTGGCCGGGGAGCTGTTTTTT	CASSRTRTVAGELFF
TRBD1	TRBV6-6	.	TRBJ1-5	TGTGCCAGCAGTCGGACAGGGAATAGCAATCAGCCCCAGCATTTT	CASSRTGNSNQPQHF
TRBD1	TRBV25-1	.	TRBJ2-5	TGTGCCAGCAGTGATGACAGGGGCCTCCAAGAGACCCAGTACTTC	CASSDDRGLQETQYF
TRBD2	TRBV6-4	.	TRBJ2-1	TGTGCCAGCAGTGTTGCTGGGGGGGGGTACAATGAGCAGTTCTTC	CASSVAGGGYNEQFF
.	TRBV10-1	.	TRBJ1-1	TGCGCCAGCAGTGCAGGGCTGTGGACTGAAGCTTTCTTT	CASSAGLWTEAFF
.	TRBV18	once	TRBJ2-4	TGTGCCAGCTCACCAGACAAAGCCAGGGCTCCCAAAAACATTCAGTACTTC	CASSPDKARAPKNIQYF
.	TRBV2	.	TRBJ2-7	TGTGCCAGCAGTGAAGCAGACAGCTACGAGCAGTACTTC	CASSEADSYEQYF
TRBD2	TRBV7-9	once	TRBJ2-1	TGTGCCAGCAGCGCCACTAGCGGGAGTACGTACAATGAGCAGTTCTTC	CASSATSGSTYNEQFF
TRBD2	TRBV19	.	TRBJ2-4	TGTGCCAGTAGTACCCCACGACTAGCGGGGGGGGCCCCAGCCAAAAACATTCAGTACTTC	CASSTPRLAGGAPAKNIQYF
TRBD2	TRBV4-2	.	TRBJ2-1	TGTGCCAGCAGCTCAGGACTAGCTGCGCGGGGTGAGCAGTTCTTC	CASSSGLAARGEQFF
TRBD1	TRBV29-1	.	TRBJ1-1	TGCAGCGTTGAAAGGACAGGGAAGACTGAAGCTTTCTTT	CSVERTGKTEAFF
TRBD2	TRBV19	.	TRBJ2-3	TGTGCCAGTAGACTAGCGGGATATATAGATACGCAGTATTTT	CASRLAGYIDTQYF
TRBD1	TRBV18	.	TRBJ2-7	TGTGCCAGCTCAATATATCCGGGACAGGGCTCCTACGAGCAGTACTTC	CASSIYPGQGSYEQYF
.	TRBV19	.	TRBJ1-5	TGTGCCAGTAGTCAACAGCACAATCAGCCCCAGCATTTT	CASSQQHNQPQHF